This T cell receptor beta chain originates from a study of cytomegalovirus exposure and HLA in healthy donors. Study conclusions and caveats: Prior analysis indicated that the majority of TCR beta V segments exhibited productivity approximately 87% or approximately 30% of the time. A later analysis associated about 18,000 TCR beta sequences with HLA alleles at a 0.05 false discovery rate. Some TCR beta chains (about 180 of them) were listed as cytomegalovirus-associated.

The CDR3 covers 18 residues. V lost 3 bases to trimming and J lost 3 bases; unmatched junction nucleotides: 11. Germline V gene data show CDR1 as SGDLS and CDR2 as YYNGEE. A multiplex PCR was run with 60 Vbeta primers and 13 Jbeta primers. Produced via immunoSEQ multiplex PCR; TCRdb's table is partial and in-frame only. The sample carries 100,000 to 150,000 clones, 75% recorded once. About this clone itself: As yet, its antigen is unknown.

Donors showed nominal health when sampled, although they likely had unrecorded immune exposures. The sequencing sample was made of PBMCs. The receptor was isolated from a woman in her fifties or sixties in good health and CMV-seronegative. V gene TRBV9 combines with J gene TRBJ2-3, with 12 nucleotides matching TRBD2. The CDR3 DNA reads TGTGCCAGCAGCGAGTCTTTGGGACTAGCGGGTGAAACAGATACGCAGTATTTT. Its protein is CASSESLGLAGETDTQYF.